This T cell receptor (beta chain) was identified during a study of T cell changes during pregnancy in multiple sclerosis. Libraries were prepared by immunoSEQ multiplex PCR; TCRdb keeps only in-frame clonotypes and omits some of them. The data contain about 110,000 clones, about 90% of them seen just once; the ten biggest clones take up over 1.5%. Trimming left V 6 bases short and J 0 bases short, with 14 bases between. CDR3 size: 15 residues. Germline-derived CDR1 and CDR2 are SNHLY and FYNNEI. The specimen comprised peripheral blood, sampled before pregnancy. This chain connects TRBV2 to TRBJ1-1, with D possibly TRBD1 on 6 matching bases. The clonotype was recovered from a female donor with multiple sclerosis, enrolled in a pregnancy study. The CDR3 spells CASSSKGHLNTEAFF. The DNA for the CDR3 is TGTGCCAGCAGCTCGAAGGGACACCTGAACACTGAAGCTTTCTTT.